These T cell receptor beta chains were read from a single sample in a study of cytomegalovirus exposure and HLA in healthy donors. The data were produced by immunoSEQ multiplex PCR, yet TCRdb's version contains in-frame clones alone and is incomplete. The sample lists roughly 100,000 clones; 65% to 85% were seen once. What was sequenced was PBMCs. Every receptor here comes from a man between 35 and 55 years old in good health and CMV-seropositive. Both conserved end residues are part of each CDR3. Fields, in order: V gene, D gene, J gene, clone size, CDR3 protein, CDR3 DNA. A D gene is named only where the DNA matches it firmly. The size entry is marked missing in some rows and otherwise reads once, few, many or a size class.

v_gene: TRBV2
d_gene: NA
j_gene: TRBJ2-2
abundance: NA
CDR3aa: CASRRNTGELFF
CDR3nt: TGTGCCAGCCGGAGGAACACCGGGGAGCTGTTTTTT

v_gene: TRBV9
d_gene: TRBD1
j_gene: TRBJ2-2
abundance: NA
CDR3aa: CASSQHGTGNTGELFF
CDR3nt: TGTGCCAGCAGCCAACACGGGACAGGGAACACCGGGGAGCTGTTTTTT

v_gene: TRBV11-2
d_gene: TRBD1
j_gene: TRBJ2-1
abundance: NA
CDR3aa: CASSLYRGNEQFF
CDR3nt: TGTGCCAGCAGCTTGTACAGGGGCAATGAGCAGTTCTTC

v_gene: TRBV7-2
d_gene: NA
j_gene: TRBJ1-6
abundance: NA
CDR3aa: CASSSRGGVNSPLHF
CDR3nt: TGTGCCAGCAGCTCCCGGGGGGGGGTGAATTCACCCCTCCACTTT

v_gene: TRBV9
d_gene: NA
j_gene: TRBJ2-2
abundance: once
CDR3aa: CASTPRTNTGELFF
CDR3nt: TGTGCCAGCACGCCTCGGACTAACACCGGGGAGCTGTTTTTT

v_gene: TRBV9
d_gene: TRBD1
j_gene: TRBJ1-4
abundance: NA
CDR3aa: CASSETGGNEKLFF
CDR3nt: TGTGCCAGCAGCGAGACAGGGGGGAATGAAAAACTGTTTTTT

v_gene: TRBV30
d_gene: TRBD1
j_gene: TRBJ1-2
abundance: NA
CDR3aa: CAWSGGQISYTF
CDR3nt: TGTGCCTGGAGTGGGGGACAGATTTCCTACACCTTC

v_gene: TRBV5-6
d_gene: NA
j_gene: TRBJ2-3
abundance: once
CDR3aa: CASSFRGRTDTQYF
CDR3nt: TGTGCCAGCAGCTTTAGGGGCCGCACAGATACGCAGTATTTT

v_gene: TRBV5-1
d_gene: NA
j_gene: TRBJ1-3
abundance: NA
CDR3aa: CASSLAQSTGNTIYF
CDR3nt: TGCGCCAGCAGCTTAGCACAGTCAACTGGAAACACCATATATTTT

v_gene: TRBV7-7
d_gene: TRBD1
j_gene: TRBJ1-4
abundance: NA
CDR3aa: CASSSGQGSGRVEKLFF
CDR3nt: TGTGCTAGCAGCTCGGGACAGGGCTCCGGACGAGTTGAAAAACTGTTTTTT

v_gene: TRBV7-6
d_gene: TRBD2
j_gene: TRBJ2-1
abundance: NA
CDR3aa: CASSLRVLAGNEQFF
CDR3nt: TGTGCCAGCAGTCTTAGGGTCCTAGCGGGGAATGAGCAGTTCTTC

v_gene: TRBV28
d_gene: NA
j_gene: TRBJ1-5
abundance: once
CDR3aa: CASSLGGGQHF
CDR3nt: TGTGCCAGCAGTTTGGGGGGAGGGCAGCATTTT

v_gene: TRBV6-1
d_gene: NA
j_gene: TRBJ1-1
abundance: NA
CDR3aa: CASREVVPGTEAFF
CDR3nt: TGTGCCAGCAGGGAGGTAGTTCCGGGCACTGAAGCTTTCTTT

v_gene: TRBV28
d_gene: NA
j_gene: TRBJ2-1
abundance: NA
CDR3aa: CASRSSSREQFF
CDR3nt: TGTGCCAGCAGGAGTAGCTCTAGGGAGCAGTTCTTC

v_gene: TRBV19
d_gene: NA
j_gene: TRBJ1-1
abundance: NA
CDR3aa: CASTGLTNTEAFF
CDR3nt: TGTGCCAGTACAGGGTTAACCAACACTGAAGCTTTCTTT

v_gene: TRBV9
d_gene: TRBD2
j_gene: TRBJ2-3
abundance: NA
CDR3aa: CASSISGGSTDTQYF
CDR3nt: TGTGCCAGCAGCATCTCGGGGGGTAGCACAGATACGCAGTATTTT

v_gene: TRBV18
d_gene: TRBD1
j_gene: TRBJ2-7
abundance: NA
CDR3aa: CASSPRGQGTYEQYF
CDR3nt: TGTGCCAGCTCACCGAGGGGACAGGGTACCTACGAGCAGTACTTC

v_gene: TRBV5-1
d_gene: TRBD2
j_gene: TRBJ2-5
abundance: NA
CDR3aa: CASSLGLAGGHQETQYF
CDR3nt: TGCGCCAGCAGCTTGGGACTAGCGGGGGGACACCAAGAGACCCAGTACTTC

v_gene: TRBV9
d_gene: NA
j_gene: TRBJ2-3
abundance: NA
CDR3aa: CASSSRGLSGTDTQYF
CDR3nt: TGTGCCAGCAGCTCAAGGGGGTTATCCGGCACAGATACGCAGTATTTT

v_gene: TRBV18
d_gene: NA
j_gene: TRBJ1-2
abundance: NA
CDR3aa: CASSPQSYGYTF
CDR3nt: TGTGCCAGCTCACCACAGAGCTATGGCTACACCTTC

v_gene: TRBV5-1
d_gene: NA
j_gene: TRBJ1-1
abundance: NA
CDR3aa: CASSSNPTGVSNTEAFF
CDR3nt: TGCGCCAGCAGCTCGAATCCCACAGGCGTATCGAACACTGAAGCTTTCTTT

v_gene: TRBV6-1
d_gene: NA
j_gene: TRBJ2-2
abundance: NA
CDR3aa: CASSAGGELFF
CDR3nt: TGTGCCAGCAGCGCCGGCGGGGAGCTGTTTTTT

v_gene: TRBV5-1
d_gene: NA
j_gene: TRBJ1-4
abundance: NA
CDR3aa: CASSFGTNEKLFF
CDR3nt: TGCGCCAGCAGCTTCGGAACTAATGAAAAACTGTTTTTT

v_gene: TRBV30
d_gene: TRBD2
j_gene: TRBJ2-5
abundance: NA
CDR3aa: CAWSVGGRGLETQYF
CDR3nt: TGTGCCTGGAGTGTCGGCGGGAGGGGTCTGGAGACCCAGTACTTC

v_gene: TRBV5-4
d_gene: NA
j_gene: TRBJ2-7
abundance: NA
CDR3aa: CASSWDGGPYEQYF
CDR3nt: TGTGCCAGCAGCTGGGACGGGGGGCCCTACGAGCAGTACTTC

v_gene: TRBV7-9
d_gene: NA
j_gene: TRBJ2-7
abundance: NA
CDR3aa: CASSPSYEQYF
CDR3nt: TGTGCCAGCAGTCCTTCCTACGAGCAGTACTTC

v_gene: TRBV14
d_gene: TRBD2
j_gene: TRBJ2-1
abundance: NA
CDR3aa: CASSQLSGAVGIYEQFF
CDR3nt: TGTGCCAGCAGCCAACTTAGCGGGGCCGTCGGTATATATGAGCAGTTCTTC

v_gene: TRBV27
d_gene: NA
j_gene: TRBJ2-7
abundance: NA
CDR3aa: CASSPDSFGIYEQYF
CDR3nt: TGTGCCAGCAGTCCGGACAGCTTCGGAATCTACGAGCAGTACTTC

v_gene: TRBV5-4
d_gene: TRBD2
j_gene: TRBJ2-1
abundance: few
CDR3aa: CASSLGTSGANEQFF
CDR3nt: TGTGCCAGCAGCTTAGGGACTAGCGGGGCCAATGAGCAGTTCTTC

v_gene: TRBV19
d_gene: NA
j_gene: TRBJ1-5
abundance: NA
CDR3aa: CASSPSGHQPQHF
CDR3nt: TGTGCCAGTAGTCCCAGTGGGCATCAGCCCCAGCATTTT

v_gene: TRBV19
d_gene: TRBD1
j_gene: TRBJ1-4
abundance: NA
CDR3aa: CASSIPPISTGQDEKLFF
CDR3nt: TGTGCCAGTAGTATCCCCCCAATCTCGACAGGGCAAGATGAAAAACTGTTTTTT

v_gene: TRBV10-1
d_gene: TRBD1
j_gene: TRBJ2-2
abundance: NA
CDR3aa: CASSDRVGTGELFF
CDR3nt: TGCGCCAGCAGCGACAGGGTTGGCACCGGGGAGCTGTTTTTT

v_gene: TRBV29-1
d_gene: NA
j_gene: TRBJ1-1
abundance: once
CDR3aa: CSVDTNTEAFF
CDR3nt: TGCAGCGTGGACACCAACACTGAAGCTTTCTTT

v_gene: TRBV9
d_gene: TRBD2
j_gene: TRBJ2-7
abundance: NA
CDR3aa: CASSVSSGRGEQYF
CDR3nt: TGTGCCAGCAGCGTGAGTAGCGGGAGGGGCGAGCAGTACTTC

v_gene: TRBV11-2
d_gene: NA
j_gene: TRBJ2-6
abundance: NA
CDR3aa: CASSLFPGQLRDGANGLTF
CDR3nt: TGTGCCAGCAGCTTGTTTCCGGGACAACTAAGGGATGGGGCCAACGGCCTGACTTTC

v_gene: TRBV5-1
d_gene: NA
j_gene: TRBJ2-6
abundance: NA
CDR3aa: CASREATGANVLTF
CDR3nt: TGCGCCAGCAGGGAGGCAACCGGGGCCAACGTCCTGACTTTC

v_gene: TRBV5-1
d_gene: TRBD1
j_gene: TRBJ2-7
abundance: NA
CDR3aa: CASSLAQQGAAYEQYF
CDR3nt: TGCGCCAGCAGCTTGGCCCAACAGGGGGCAGCCTACGAGCAGTACTTC

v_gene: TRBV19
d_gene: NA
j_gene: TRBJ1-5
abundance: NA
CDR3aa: CASKNGWAGITNQPQHF
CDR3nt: TGTGCCAGTAAGAATGGTTGGGCGGGAATTACCAATCAGCCCCAGCATTTT

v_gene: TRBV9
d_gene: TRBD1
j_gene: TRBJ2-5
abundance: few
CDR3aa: CASSPSGTGNRETQYF
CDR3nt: TGTGCCAGCAGCCCCTCCGGGACAGGGAATCGGGAGACCCAGTACTTC

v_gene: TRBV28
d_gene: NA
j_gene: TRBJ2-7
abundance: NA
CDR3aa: CASSFGPAGHEQYF
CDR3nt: TGTGCCAGCAGTTTCGGTCCGGCGGGGCACGAGCAGTACTTC

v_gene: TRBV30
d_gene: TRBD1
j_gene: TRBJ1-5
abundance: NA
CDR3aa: CACQDQGTDSNQPQHF
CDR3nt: TGTGCCTGCCAAGATCAGGGGACAGATAGCAATCAGCCCCAGCATTTT